The sequence of this T cell receptor beta chain was determined in a study of blood T cells in healthy people across ages. Study conclusions and caveats: Comparison with aged donors showed that long-lived donors had more naive CD4+ cells and higher diversity. Roughly linear age-related decline in beta diversity appeared, significant by age roughly 40.

Trimming took off 4 bases at V and 2 bases at J, with 28 bases between the two ends. This CDR3 has 20 residues. CDR1 is SGHRS and CDR2 is YFSETQ in the germline V gene. Remarks on this clonotype: Its specificity is not known.

A second roughly 6 to 11 cycle PCR used barcoded and J-beta primers. TCRdb re-called the 5' RACE reads with MiXCR, one entry per CDR3 protein. The sample consists of about 800,000 distinct CDR3 sequences, more than 45% of them appearing once. The receptor's source is a man in his thirties or forties in good health. Sequencing used blood. The chain carries TRBV5-1 and TRBJ1-3, with D possibly being TRBD1 (5 bases). CDR3 sequence: CASSPRPDSSEGMAGNTIYF. In nucleotides, the CDR3 is TGCGCCAGCAGCCCCCGCCCGGACTCATCGGAGGGGATGGCTGGAAACACCATATATTTT.